Sequencing of this T cell receptor beta chain was carried out in a study of blood T cell repertoires in COVID-19. Whole-study context: T cells, B-cell-depleted T cells, or PBMCs supplied cDNA or gDNA.

Clones were read by immunoSEQ multiplex PCR, and TCRdb kept only the in-frame ones, dropping some. This sample has a few hundred thousand clones, with 86% found just once. The V and J ends lost 5 bases and 5 bases, in that order; junction bases with no gene match: 7. Per the germline V gene, CDR1 is MNHEY and CDR2 is SMNVEV (reference sequence). This CDR3 has 15 residues. This TCR was sampled from a woman aged 55-75 years with COVID-19, enrolled during active disease. V gene TRBV27 combines with J gene TRBJ1-5, with 9 bases that match TRBD1. What was sequenced was peripheral blood. The CDR3, as DNA: TGTGCCAGCAGTGCTCCGGGACAGGGCCATCAGCCCCAGCATTTT. Amino acids: CASSAPGQGHQPQHF.